A single sample gave rise to the 12 T cell receptor beta chains below, sequenced in a study of blood T cell repertoires in COVID-19. Repertoires were generated with immunoSEQ multiplex PCR, while TCRdb's copy carries only in-frame clones and drops some. The data show hundreds of thousands of clones, around four fifths seen once. Sequencing was performed on peripheral blood. Receptor source: a man aged 80 or over with acute or convalescent COVID-19.

This rearrangement joins TRBV5-1 to TRBJ2-5; TRBD1 matches 10 bases. The CDR3 is made up of 15 amino acids. V shed 5 bases, J shed 4 bases, and the junction held 8 bases outside the gene matches. Germline V gives CDR1 SGHRS, CDR2 YFSETQ. CDR3 loop: CASRGTGERRETQYF. CDR3 DNA: TGCGCCAGCAGAGGGACAGGGGAACGGAGAGAGACCCAGTACTTC.

A single count supports this clone. Its ends do not fully match the called genes, so a read error is possible. The CDR3: CASSPGQVLEF. Here the CDR3 DNA reads TGTGCCAGTAGTCCGGGACAGGTACTTGAATTC. The chain couples TRBV19 to TRBJ2-7; 8 bases are shared with TRBD1. The CDR3 extends over 11 amino acids. Looked up from germline, CDR1 is LNHDA and CDR2 is SQIVND (reference sequence).

The chain uses TRBV6-6 and TRBJ2-7; no definite D call. V lost 0 bases, J lost 4 bases, and 7 bases lay in between. The CDR3 spans 13 residues. Germline-derived CDR1 and CDR2 are MNHNY and SVGAGI (reference sequence). DNA of the CDR3: TGTGCCAGCAGTTACTCGAGAGGTTACGAGCAGTACTTC. Translated: CASSYSRGYEQYF.

J is TRBJ2-2 and V is TRBV19; 8 bases align to TRBD1. Trimming removed 11 bases from V and 2 bases from J; junction bases left unmatched: 7. The CDR3 extends over 14 amino acids. Germline V gives CDR1 LNHDA, CDR2 SQIVND (reference sequence). CDR3 in DNA: TGTGCCGGACGACAGGGGACCAACACCGGGGAGCTGTTTTTT. Amino acids: CAGRQGTNTGELFF.

A few counts support this clone. The chain employs TRBV4-2 and TRBJ2-1; TRBD2 matches at 11 bases. The CDR3 covers 15 residues. Germline trimming cut 4 bases from V and 5 bases from J; bases unmatched to any gene: 4. CDR1 is LGHNA and CDR2 is YNFKEQ in the germline V gene. CDR3 sequence reads: CASSRLAGQNNEQFF. The CDR3 region has the DNA TGTGCCAGCAGCCGACTAGCGGGACAGAACAATGAGCAGTTCTTC.

This sequence joins TRBV10-3 and TRBJ1-2; 11 bases fit TRBD1. The V gene's germline CDR1 is ENHRY and CDR2 SYGVKD. The CDR3 is made up of 15 amino acids. Trimming at V came to 2 bases and at J to 8 bases, leaving 7 bases not matched to a gene. The DNA for the CDR3 is TGTGCCATCAGTGAGAGGGGACAGGGGGTTTCAGGCTACACCTTC. This translates into CAISERGQGVSGYTF.

The chain recombines TRBV19 with TRBJ1-3; perhaps TRBD1 as D (5 bases). Germline assignment: CDR1 LNHDA and CDR2 SQIVND (reference sequence). V dropped 5 bases and J dropped 4 bases, with 12 bases sitting between them. The CDR3 is made up of 14 amino acids. The CDR3 DNA sequence: TGTGCCAGTAGTCCTCTGGGACTAGGAAACACCATATATTTT. The encoded protein is CASSPLGLGNTIYF. Complete variable domain (other parts from reference TRBV19 and TRBJ1-3): DGGITQSPKYLFRKEGQNVTLSCEQNLNHDAMYWYRQDPGQGLRLIYYSQIVNDFQKGDIAEGYSVSREKKESFPLTVTSAQKNPTAFYLCASSPLGLGNTIYFGEGSWLTVV.

This sequence joins TRBV28 and TRBJ2-3; TRBD2 matches at 11 bases. CDR3 length equals 17 residues. Per germline, CDR1 MDHEN and CDR2 SYDVKM. The junction had 12 bases not matched to a gene; V was cut back by 7 bases and J by 3 bases. The CDR3: CASTPPVSGRATDTQYF. The CDR3 DNA reads TGTGCCAGCACGCCCCCGGTTAGCGGGAGGGCTACAGATACGCAGTATTTT.

The chain employs TRBV11-2 and TRBJ2-1, with D hard to call. The CDR3 contains 13 residues. The V and J ends lost 2 bases and 4 bases respectively, with 6 bases between them. Germline loops: CDR1 SGHAT, CDR2 FQNNGV. CDR3 DNA sequence: TGTGCCAGCAGCTTAAACCAGTACAATGAGCAGTTCTTC. Its translation is CASSLNQYNEQFF.

The chain couples TRBV3-1 (or the pseudogene TRBV3-2) to TRBJ1-1, with D hard to call. The V end was cut by 4 bases, the J end by 1 base, with 10 bases between. Germline CDR1 and CDR2: LGHDT and YNNKEL (reference sequence). The CDR3 consists of 14 residues. Here the CDR3 reads CASSRLEKNTEAFF. The CDR3 DNA is TGTGCCAGCAGCCGTTTGGAGAAGAACACTGAAGCTTTCTTT.

This chain joins TRBV19 and TRBJ2-5; 7 bases match TRBD1. The J segment lost 5 bases and the V segment lost 6 bases, leaving 15 bases of the junction unmatched. Germline V gene data show CDR1 as LNHDA and CDR2 as SQIVND (reference sequence). CDR3 length equals 16 residues. CDR3 sequence reads: CASSQQGSRGMETQYF. Here the CDR3 DNA reads TGTGCCAGTAGCCAACAGGGGAGTAGAGGTATGGAGACCCAGTACTTC.

This clone was seen once. V and J are TRBV3-1 (or the pseudogene TRBV3-2) and TRBJ2-5; perhaps TRBD2 as D (5 bases). Germline V gene sequence: CDR1 LGHDT, CDR2 YNNKEL (reference sequence). The V gene lost 3 bases and the J gene lost 4 bases, with 18 bases spanning the gap. CDR3 length: 16 residues. The CDR3 DNA reads TGTGCCAGCAGCCAGGGCCCTCCCGGGGTTGGAGAGACCCAGTACTTC. This encodes CASSQGPPGVGETQYF.